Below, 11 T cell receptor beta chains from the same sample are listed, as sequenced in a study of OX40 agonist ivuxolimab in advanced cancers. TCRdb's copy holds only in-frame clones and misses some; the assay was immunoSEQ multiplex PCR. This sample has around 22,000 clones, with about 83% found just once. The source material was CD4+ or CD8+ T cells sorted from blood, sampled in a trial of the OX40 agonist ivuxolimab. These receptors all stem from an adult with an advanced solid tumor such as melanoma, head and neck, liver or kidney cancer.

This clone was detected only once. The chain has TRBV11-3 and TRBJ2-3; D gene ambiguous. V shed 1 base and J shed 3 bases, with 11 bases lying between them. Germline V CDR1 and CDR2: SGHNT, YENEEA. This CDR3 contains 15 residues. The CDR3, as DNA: TGTGCCAGCAGCTTAGGGGTCTCGGAGACAGATACGCAGTATTTT. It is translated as CASSLGVSETDTQYF.

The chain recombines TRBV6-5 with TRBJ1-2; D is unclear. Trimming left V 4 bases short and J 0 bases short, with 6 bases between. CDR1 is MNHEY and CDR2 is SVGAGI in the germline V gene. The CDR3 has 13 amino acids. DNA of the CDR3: TGTGCCAGCAGTTCCCAGACTAACTATGGCTACACCTTC. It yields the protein CASSSQTNYGYTF.

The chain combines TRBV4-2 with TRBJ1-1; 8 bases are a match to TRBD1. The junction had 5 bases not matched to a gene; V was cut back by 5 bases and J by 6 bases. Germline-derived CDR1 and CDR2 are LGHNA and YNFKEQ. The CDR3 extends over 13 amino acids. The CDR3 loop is CASSSKDRAEAFF. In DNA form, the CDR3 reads TGTGCCAGCAGCTCAAAGGACAGGGCTGAAGCTTTCTTT.

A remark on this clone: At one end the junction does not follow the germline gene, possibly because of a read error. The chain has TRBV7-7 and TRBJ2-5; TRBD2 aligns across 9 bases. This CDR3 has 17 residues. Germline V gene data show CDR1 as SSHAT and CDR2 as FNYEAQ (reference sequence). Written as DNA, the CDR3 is TGTGCTAGCAGCTTAGATCCCCCCGCGGGAGGGCCGGAGACCCAGTACTTC. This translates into CASSLDPPAGGPETQYF. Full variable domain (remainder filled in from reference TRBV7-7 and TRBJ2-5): GAGVSQSPRYKVTKRGQDVTLRCDPISSHATLYWYQQALGQGPEFLTYFNYEAQPDKSGLPSDRFSAERPEGSISTLTIQRTEQRDSAMYRCASSLDPPAGGPETQYFGPGTRLLVL.

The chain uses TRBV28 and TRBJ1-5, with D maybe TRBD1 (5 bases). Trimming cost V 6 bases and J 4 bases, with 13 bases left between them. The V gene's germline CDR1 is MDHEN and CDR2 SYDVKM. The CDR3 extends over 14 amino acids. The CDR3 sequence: CASSLGAGNQPQHF. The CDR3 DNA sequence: TGTGCCAGCAGCTTAGGGGCAGGGAATCAGCCCCAGCATTTT.

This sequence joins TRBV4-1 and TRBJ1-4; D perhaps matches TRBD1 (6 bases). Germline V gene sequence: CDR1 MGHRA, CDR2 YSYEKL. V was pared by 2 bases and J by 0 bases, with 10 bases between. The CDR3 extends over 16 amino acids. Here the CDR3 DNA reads TGCGCCAGCAGCCAATCTAGGGGGTCAACTAATGAAAAACTGTTTTTT. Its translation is CASSQSRGSTNEKLFF.

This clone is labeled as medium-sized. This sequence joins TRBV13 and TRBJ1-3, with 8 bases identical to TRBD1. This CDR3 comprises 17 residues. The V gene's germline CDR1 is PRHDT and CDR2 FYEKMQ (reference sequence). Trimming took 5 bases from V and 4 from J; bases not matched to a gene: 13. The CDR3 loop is CASSPESGQVAGNTIYF. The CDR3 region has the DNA TGTGCCAGCAGCCCAGAATCGGGACAGGTAGCGGGAAACACCATATATTTT. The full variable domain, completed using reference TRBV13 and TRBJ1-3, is AAGVIQSPRHLIKEKRETATLKCYPIPRHDTVYWYQQGPGQDPQFLISFYEKMQSDKGSIPDRFSAQQFSDYHSELNMSSLELGDSALYFCASSPESGQVAGNTIYFGEGSWLTVV.

CDR3 bases: TGTGCCAGCAGCTTAGAGGGCCTTCAGGGAGATACGCAGTATTTT. It is translated as CASSLEGLQGDTQYF. This chain joins TRBV11-2 and TRBJ2-3; a weak D match, TRBD1 (5 bases). In germline, CDR1 is SGHAT, CDR2 FQNNGV. With 0 bases removed from V and 5 bases from J, the gap between germline ends came to 12 bases. CDR3 size: 15 residues. Full variable domain (missing parts from reference TRBV11-2 and TRBJ2-3): EAGVAQSPRYKIIEKRQSVAFWCNPISGHATLYWYQQILGQGPKLLIQFQNNGVVDDSQLPKDRFSAERLKGVDSTLKIQPAKLEDSAVYLCASSLEGLQGDTQYFGPGTRLTVL.

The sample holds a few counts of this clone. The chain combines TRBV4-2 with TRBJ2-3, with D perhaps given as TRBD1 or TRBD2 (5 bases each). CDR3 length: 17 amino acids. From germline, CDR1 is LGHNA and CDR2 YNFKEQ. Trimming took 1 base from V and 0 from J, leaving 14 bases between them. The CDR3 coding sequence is TGTGCCAGCAGCCAAGGAGGGGCGGGCACTAGCACAGATACGCAGTATTTT. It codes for CASSQGGAGTSTDTQYF.

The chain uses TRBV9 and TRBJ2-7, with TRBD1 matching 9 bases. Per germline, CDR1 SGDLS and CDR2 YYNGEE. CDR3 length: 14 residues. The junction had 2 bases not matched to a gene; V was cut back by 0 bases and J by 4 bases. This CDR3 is CASSVGDRAYEQYF. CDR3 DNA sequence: TGTGCCAGCAGCGTAGGGGACAGGGCTTACGAGCAGTACTTC.

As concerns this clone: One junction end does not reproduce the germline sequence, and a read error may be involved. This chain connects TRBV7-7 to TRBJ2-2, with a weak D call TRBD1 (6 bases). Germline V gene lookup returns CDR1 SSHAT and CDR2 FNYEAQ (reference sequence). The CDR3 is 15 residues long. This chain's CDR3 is CASSLGQPNTGELFF. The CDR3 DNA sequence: TGTGCTAGCAGCTTAGGACAGCCGAACACCGGGGAGCTGTTTTTT.